The text below deals with one TCR beta chain. Its antigen is currently unknown. Specified treatment: approximately 10-day PBMC culture with coronavirus spike peptide pools or control peptides (ViraFEST assay). This sample was taken from a study of vaccination and CD4 T cells after COVID-19. Sequenced with the Oncomine TCR Beta short-read assay was DNA taken from cultured CD4+ T cells. Each CDR3 protein gets one entry after TCRdb re-called the PCR reads with MiXCR. This sample carries about 27,000 distinct CDR3 sequences, 55% to 80% of them seen once, and the ten largest clones take around 16%. The V and J ends lost 5 bases and 3 bases, in that order; junction bases with no gene match: 17. The CDR3 sequence is 18 residues long.

The chain links TRBV12-3 or TRBV12-4 to TRBJ2-7; TRBD1 matches 9 bases. The starting material was CD4+ T cells from blood, cultured in vitro, obtained after SARS-CoV-2 vaccination. The TCR originated in a human donor who received a COVID-19 vaccine. CDR3 protein: CASSLSGITGGAIYEQYF. The CDR3 DNA reads as TGTGCCAGCAGTCTTTCGGGTATAACAGGGGGCGCGATCTACGAGCAGTACTTC.